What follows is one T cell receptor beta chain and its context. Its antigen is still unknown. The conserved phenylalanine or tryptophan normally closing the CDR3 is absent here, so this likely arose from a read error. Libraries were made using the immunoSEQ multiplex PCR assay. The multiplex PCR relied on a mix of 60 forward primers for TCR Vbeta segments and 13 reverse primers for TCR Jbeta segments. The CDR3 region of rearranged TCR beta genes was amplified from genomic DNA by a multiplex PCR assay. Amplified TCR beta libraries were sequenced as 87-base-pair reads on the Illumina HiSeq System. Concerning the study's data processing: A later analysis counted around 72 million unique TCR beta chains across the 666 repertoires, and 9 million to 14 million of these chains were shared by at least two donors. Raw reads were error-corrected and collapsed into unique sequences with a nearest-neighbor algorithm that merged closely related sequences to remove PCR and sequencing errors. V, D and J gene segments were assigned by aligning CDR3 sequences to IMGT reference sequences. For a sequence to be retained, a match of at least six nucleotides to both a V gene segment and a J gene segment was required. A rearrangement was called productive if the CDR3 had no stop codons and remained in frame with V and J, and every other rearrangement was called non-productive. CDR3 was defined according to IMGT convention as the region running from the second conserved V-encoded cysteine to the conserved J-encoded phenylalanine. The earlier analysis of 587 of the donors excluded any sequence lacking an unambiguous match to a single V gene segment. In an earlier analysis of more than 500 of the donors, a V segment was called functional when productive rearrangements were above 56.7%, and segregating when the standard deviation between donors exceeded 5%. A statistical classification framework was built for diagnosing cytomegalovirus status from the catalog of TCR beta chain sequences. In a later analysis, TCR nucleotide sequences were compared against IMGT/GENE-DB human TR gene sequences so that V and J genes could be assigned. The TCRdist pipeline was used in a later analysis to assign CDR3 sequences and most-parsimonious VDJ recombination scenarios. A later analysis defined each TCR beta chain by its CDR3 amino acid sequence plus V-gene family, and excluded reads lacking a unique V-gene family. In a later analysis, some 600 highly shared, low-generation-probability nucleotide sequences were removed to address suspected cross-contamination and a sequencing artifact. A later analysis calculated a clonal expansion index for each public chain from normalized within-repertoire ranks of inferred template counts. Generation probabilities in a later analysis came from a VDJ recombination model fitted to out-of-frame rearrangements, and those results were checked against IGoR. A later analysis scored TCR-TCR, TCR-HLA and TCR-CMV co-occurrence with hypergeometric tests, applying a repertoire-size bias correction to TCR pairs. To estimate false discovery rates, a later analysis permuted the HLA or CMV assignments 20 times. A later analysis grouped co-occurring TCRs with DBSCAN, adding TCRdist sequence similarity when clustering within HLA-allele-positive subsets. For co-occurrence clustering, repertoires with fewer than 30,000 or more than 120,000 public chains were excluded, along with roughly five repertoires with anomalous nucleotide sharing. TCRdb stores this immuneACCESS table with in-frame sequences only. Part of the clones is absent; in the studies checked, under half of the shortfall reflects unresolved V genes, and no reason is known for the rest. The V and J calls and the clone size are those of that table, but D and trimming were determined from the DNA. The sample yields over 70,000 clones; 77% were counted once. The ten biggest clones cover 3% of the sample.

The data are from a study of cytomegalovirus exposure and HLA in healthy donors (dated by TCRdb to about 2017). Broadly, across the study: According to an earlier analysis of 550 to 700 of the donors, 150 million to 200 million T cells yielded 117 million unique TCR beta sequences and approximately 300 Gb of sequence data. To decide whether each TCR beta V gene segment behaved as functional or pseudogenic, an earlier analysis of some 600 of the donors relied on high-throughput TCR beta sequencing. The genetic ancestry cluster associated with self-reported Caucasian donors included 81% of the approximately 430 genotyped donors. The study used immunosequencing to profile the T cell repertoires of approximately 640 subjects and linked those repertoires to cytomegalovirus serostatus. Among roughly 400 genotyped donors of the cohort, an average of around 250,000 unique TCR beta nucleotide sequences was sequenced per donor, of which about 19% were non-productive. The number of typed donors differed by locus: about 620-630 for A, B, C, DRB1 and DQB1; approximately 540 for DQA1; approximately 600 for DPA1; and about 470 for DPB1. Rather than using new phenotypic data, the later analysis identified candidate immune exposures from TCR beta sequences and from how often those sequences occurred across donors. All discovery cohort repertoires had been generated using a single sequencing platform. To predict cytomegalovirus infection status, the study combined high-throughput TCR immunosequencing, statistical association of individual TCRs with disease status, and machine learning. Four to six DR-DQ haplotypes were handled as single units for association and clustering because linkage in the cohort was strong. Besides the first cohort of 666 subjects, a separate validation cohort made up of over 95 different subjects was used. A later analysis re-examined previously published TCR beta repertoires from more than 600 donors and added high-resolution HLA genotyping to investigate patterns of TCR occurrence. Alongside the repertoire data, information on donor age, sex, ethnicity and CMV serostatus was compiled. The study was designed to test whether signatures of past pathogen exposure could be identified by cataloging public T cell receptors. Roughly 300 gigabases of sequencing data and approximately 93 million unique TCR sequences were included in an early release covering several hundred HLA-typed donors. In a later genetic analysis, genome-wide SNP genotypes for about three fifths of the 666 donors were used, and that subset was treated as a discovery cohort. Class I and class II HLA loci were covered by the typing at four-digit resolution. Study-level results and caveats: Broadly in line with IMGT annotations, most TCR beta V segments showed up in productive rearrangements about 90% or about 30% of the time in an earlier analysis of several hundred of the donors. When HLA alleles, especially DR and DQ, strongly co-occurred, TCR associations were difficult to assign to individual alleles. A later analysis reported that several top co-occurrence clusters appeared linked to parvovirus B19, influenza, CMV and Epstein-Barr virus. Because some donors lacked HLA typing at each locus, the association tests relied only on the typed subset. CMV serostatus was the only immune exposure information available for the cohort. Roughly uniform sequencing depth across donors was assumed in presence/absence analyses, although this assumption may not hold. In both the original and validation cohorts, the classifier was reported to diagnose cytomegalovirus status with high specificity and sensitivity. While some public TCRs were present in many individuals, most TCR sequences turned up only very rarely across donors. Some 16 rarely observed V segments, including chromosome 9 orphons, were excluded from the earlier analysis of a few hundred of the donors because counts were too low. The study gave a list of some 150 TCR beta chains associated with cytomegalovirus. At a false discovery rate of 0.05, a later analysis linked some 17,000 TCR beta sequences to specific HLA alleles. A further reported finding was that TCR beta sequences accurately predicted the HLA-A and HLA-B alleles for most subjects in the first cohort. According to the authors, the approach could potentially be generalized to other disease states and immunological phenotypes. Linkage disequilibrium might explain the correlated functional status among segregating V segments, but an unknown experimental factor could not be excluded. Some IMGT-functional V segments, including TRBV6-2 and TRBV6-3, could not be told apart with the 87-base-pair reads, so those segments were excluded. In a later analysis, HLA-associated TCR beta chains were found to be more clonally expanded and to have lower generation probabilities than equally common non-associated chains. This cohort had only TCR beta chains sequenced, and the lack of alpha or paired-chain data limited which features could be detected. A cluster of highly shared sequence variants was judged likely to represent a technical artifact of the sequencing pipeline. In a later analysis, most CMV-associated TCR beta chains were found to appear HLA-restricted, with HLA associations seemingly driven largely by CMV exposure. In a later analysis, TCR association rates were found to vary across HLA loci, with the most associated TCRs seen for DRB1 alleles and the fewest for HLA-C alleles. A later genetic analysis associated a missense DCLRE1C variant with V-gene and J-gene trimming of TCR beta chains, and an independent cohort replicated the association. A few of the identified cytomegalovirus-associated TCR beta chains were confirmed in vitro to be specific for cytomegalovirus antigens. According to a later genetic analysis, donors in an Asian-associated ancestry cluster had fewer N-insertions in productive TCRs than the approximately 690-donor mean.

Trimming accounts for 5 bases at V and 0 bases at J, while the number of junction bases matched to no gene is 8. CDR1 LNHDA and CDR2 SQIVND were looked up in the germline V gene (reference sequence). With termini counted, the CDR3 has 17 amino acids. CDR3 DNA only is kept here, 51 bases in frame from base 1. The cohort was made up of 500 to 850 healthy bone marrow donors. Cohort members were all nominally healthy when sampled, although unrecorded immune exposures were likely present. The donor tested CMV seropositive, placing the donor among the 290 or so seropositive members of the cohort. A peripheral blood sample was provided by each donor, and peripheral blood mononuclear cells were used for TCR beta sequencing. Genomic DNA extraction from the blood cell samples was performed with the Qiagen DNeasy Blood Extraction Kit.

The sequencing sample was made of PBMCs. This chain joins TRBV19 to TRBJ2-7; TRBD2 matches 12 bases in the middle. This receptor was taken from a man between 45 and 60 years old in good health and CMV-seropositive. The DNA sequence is TGTGCCAGTAGTGACTTCCCGACTAGCGGGAGCTCCTACGAGCAGTACCTC. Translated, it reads CASSDFPTSGSSYEQYL.